This TCR beta chain is from a study of blood T cell repertoires in COVID-19 (dated by TCRdb to the early 2020s). As for the study more broadly: Samples covering the acute and convalescent phases of COVID-19 were provided by collaborators in the United States, Italy and Spain. The prospective study material was composed of cDNA or gDNA derived from T cells, B-cell-depleted T cells, or PBMCs. Deeply sampled blood TCRbeta repertoires from subjects exposed to, actively infected with, or recovered from COVID-19 were included in the dataset. Where available, HLA class I and class II types were taken from metadata supplied by the sample provider and were not determined by assay-based typing. A freely available public database, intended as a resource for researchers studying the immune response to SARS-CoV-2, is where the repertoires were released. The samples were drawn from the first 160 participants of the ongoing ImmuneRACE study and from about 1,200 subjects provided by 6 global collaborators. Sample metadata almost always included a de-identified subject ID, COVID-19 status, age in years and sex.

One collaborating source in Seattle enrolled patients during active infection and followed them longitudinally through the course of disease. Whole blood was collected in K2EDTA tubes by collaborating institutions according to the institutions' own protocols. For TCRbeta analysis, collaborators shipped samples as frozen whole blood, isolated PBMCs, or DNA extracted from either of those sample types. TCRbeta CDR3 regions were amplified from genomic DNA using the immunoSEQ Assay, a bias-controlled multiplex PCR. The authors' analysis ran thus. Nucleated cell counts per sample were estimated from amplification of reference gene primers within the assay. To quantify the absolute abundance of each unique TCRbeta CDR3 rearrangement, sequence reads were collapsed and filtered. Productive Simpson clonality was computed per sample as the square root of Simpson's diversity index over productive rearrangements. TCRdb holds this immuneACCESS table with in-frame rearrangements only. Some clones are missing; in checked studies, unresolved V genes explain under half, and the rest has no known cause. V and J calls and clone size come straight from that table; D and trimming were deduced from the DNA. The sample has a few hundred thousand clones on record, around 92% of them singletons. The ten largest clonotypes hold 3% of the sample.

The sample holds one count of this clone. Its antigen target is currently unknown. Base qualities are not at hand, and no much larger clone is one base apart. The paper as a whole reports these results and caveats: How much clinical and demographic metadata was included differed by source and by participant, and the metadata was provided uncurated.

The germline V end is reduced by 2 bases and the J end by 1 base; junction bases left unmatched: 11. From a lookup of the germline V gene (reference sequence), CDR1 and CDR2 are PRHDT and FYEKMQ. The CDR3 covers 18 residues, taking in both the cysteine and the phenylalanine. The DNA shown is the 54-base CDR3, in frame from base 1. The rearranged segments are TRBV13 and TRBJ1-1; 9 of the junction bases match TRBD1. The source of this sequence is a woman in her thirties with COVID-19, enrolled during active disease. Sequenced material: peripheral blood. This receptor has the CDR3 CASSLFGRRQGGNTEAFF. The nucleotide sequence is given as TGTGCCAGCAGCTTATTTGGCCGGAGACAGGGGGGGAACACTGAAGCTTTCTTT. With the rest looked up from the reference TRBV13 and TRBJ1-1 genes rather than sequenced, the full variable domain is AAGVIQSPRHLIKEKRETATLKCYPIPRHDTVYWYQQGPGQDPQFLISFYEKMQSDKGSIPDRFSAQQFSDYHSELNMSSLELGDSALYFCASSLFGRRQGGNTEAFFGQGTRLTVV.